What follows describes a single TCR beta chain. The protocol was immunoSEQ multiplex PCR, while the TCRdb copy is restricted to in-frame clones and leaves out a portion. The table includes about 220,000 clones, about 80% detected once. The sample comes from a study of blood T cell repertoires in COVID-19. In the study overall: Sites across the United States, Italy and Spain contributed samples from acute and convalescent COVID-19.

The clonotype comes from a woman aged 60-75 years with acute or convalescent COVID-19. Sequencing was carried out using peripheral blood.

The chain's CDR3 is CASSVAPGGSYEQYF. DNA for the CDR3: TGTGCCAGCAGCGTAGCCCCAGGAGGATCCTACGAGCAGTACTTC. The gene calls are TRBV9 and TRBJ2-7, with D maybe TRBD2 (5 bases). Trimming removed 0 bases at V and 1 base at J, with 11 bases between. This CDR3 is 15 amino acids long. Germline-derived CDR1 and CDR2 are SGDLS and YYNGEE.